This TCR beta chain was obtained from a study of technical replicates of blood from several donors. Clones were read by immunoSEQ multiplex PCR, and TCRdb kept only the in-frame ones, dropping some. The repertoire holds 50,000 to 80,000 clones, with approximately 90% as singletons. The CDR3 loop spans 15 amino acids. The J segment lost 4 bases and the V segment lost 6 bases, leaving 7 bases of the junction unmatched. From germline, CDR1 is ENHRY and CDR2 SYGVKD. The material sequenced was PBMCs. The chain is built from TRBV10-3 and TRBJ2-5, with TRBD2 identical over 11 bases. The receptor was derived from a human donor in good health. Some clones in this sample may be carry-over from other donors' samples. The CDR3 region is CAISLSGGARETQYF. The CDR3 DNA reads TGTGCCATCAGCCTTAGCGGGGGGGCCCGAGAGACCCAGTACTTC.